This T cell receptor beta chain was identified during a study of shared clonotypes between healthy human individuals. In the study overall: Plates per donor: three CD4 naive, three CD4 memory, two CD8 naive, one CD8 memory.

Recent acute infections and vaccinations were absent in the healthy HIV-negative adult donors. Measured with immunoSEQ multiplex PCR; TCRdb has only the in-frame clones, and not every one. Of 2 million to 2.5 million clones listed, 90% to 95% are singletons. This CDR3 has 14 residues. Per the germline V gene, CDR1 is SGHTA and CDR2 is FQGNSA. The germline V and J ends were trimmed by 4 bases and 6 bases, with 15 bases remaining between them. The sequencing sample was made of naive CD4+ T cells from PBMCs. Subset of the sample: CD45RA+ positively selected. The receptor was isolated from a young man in good health. Some clones in this sample may be carry-over from other donors' samples. The J gene is TRBJ1-1, the V gene TRBV7-2; D not certain. In DNA, the CDR3 is TGTGCCAGCAGCTATCACTACGGCGGGTCTGAAGCTTTCTTT. This translates into CASSYHYGGSEAFF.